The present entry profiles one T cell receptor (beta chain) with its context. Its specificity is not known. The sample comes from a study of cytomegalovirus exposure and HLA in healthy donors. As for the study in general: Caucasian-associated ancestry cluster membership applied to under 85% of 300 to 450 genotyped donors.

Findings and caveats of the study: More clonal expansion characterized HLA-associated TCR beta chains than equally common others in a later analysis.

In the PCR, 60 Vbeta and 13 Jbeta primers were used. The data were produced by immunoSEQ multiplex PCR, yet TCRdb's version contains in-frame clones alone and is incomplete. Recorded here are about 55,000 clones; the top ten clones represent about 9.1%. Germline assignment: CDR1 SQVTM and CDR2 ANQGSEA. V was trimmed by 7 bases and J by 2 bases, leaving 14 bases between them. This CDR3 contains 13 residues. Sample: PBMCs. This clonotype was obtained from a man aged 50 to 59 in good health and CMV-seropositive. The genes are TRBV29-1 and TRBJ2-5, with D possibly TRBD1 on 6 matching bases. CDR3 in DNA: TGCAGCGCCGGCCTACAGGGTCAAGAGACCCAGTACTTC. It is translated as CSAGLQGQETQYF.